This T cell receptor beta chain is drawn from a study of CD8 T cells in ankylosing spondylitis listed by TCRdb under 2017. The study in broad terms: The study profiled T cell receptor beta repertoires in healthy donors and ankylosing spondylitis patients to find disease-linked TCR variants. In total, the full study cohort was made up of some 110 healthy donors and 20 to 25 ankylosing spondylitis patients. Peripheral blood was sampled, and synovial fluid was additionally collected from ankylosing spondylitis patients.

On this clonotype itself: The clone's antigen remains unknown. The input lacks base qualities; no much larger clone sits a single base away.

The germline ends are 12 bases apart after V is trimmed by 2 bases and J by 1 base. Per the germline V gene (reference sequence), DFQATT is the CDR1 and SNEGSKA is the CDR2. The CDR3 contains 15 residues, cysteine and phenylalanine counted. Only CDR3 DNA is held: 45 bases, read in frame from base 1. Results and caveats for the whole study, not just this receptor: According to the report, matched synovial fluid samples from ankylosing spondylitis patients were significantly enriched for the disease-linked clones. In peripheral blood, the disease-linked clones were found at relatively low frequencies and had a CD8+ phenotype. A TCR beta motif of seven or eight highly homologous amino acid variants appeared characteristic of blood from ankylosing spondylitis patients. Some of the motif variants had been reported before in the synovial fluid and blood of reactive arthritis patients, a finding that suggests common disease-initiation mechanisms.

TCRdb shows the sequencer as Illumina HiSeq 2500. Quantitative 5'-RACE with molecular barcodes was used to prepare TCR beta libraries. Per the source publication's procedure: To identify disease-linked TCR variants, a new computational method was used, one built on a probabilistic model of VDJ rearrangement. The public reads were run again by TCRdb, first through fastp at Q25 and then through MiXCR, and only productive beta chains were kept. Each CDR3 protein gets just one entry, which takes the most common genes and DNA from the rows behind it. The V and J calls were determined by TCRdb, not by the authors. In all, the sample holds hundreds of thousands of distinct CDR3 sequences, and about 25% of those were seen once. The ten largest clones take up 0.89% of the sample.

Sequencing was carried out using blood, either unsorted or a sorted T cell fraction (not recorded which). The chain was built from TRBV20-1 and TRBJ2-4; the D gene is tentatively TRBD1 or TRBD2, each matching 7 bases. The clonotype was recovered from a male donor with ankylosing spondylitis. CDR3 sequence: CSARTGEGAKNIQYF. The DNA sequence reads TGCAGTGCTAGAACAGGGGAGGGGGCCAAAAACATTCAGTACTTC.